These T cell receptor beta chains were read from a single sample in a study of neurological immune-mediated disorders. TCRdb reanalysed the 5' RACE reads using MiXCR and keeps one entry per CDR3 protein. The repertoire holds around 20,000 distinct CDR3 sequences, with about an eighth as singletons. The material sequenced was PBMCs. The receptors here all came from a woman between 55 and 75 years old with HTLV-1-associated myelopathy (HAM/TSP). Both conserved end residues are part of each CDR3. Each record gives: D gene, V gene, J gene, clone size, CDR3 DNA, CDR3 protein. The D gene is left open where the match is weak. Expanded clones get a size class; other rows say once, few or many, or leave the size out.

TRBD1	TRBV5-1	TRBJ2-3	many	TGCGCCAGCAGCTTGGGGTCGACAGGGGGCAAAGATACGCAGTATTTT	CASSLGSTGGKDTQYF
NA	TRBV12-3/TRBV12-4	TRBJ2-3	NA	TGTGCCAGCAGTTTTTTAGGGGGATCAAATACGCAGTATTTT	CASSFLGGSNTQYF
NA	TRBV3-1	TRBJ2-3	many	TGTGCCAGCAGCCGGAGGGGACGCACAGATACGCAGTATTTT	CASSRRGRTDTQYF
NA	TRBV5-1	TRBJ2-7	many	TGCGCCAGCAGCTTGGGGGAGATCTACGAGCAGTACTTC	CASSLGEIYEQYF
NA	TRBV10-3	TRBJ2-6	NA	TGTGCCAATAGGACGGTTTCTGGGGCCAACGTCCTGACTTTC	CANRTVSGANVLTF
NA	TRBV5-1	TRBJ2-7	many	TGCGCCAGCAGCTTGCCAAGACAGGCTGACGAGCAGTACTTC	CASSLPRQADEQYF
NA	TRBV3-1	TRBJ1-6	many	TGTGCCAGCAGCACGAGGACCTCGGGTAATTCACCCCTCCACTTT	CASSTRTSGNSPLHF
NA	TRBV5-5	TRBJ2-3	NA	TGTGTCAGCAGCTTGGGGCCTCCTACAGATACGCAGTATTTT	CVSSLGPPTDTQYF
NA	TRBV3-1	TRBJ1-2	many	TGTGCCAGCAGCCAAGGCGCCGGACAACGGCACTCAGGCTACACCTTC	CASSQGAGQRHSGYTF
TRBD1	TRBV5-1	TRBJ1-2	NA	TGCGCCAGCAGGGGGACAGGGGCCGTTGGCTACACCTTC	CASRGTGAVGYTF
NA	TRBV5-4	TRBJ2-1	many	TGTGCCAGCAGCTTGGCAAACGAGCAGTTCTTC	CASSLANEQFF
NA	TRBV6-1	TRBJ2-3	many	TGTGCCAGCAGTGAAGCGCAGAGCCGCCTAGTCACAGATACGCAGTATTTT	CASSEAQSRLVTDTQYF
NA	TRBV3-1	TRBJ1-5	NA	TGTGTCAGCAGCCAAGCCACCGGTTTGCAGCCCCACCACTTT	CVSSQATGLQPHHF
NA	TRBV7-2	TRBJ1-3	large	TGTGCCAGCAGCTTTTCCTCGAGGGCGGGCTCTGGAAACACCATATATTTT	CASSFSSRAGSGNTIYF
NA	TRBV5-5	TRBJ2-2	many	TGTGCCAGCAGCCGACAGCTCACCGGGGAGCTGTTTTTT	CASSRQLTGELFF
NA	TRBV5-1	TRBJ1-1	many	TGCGCCAGCAGCCCCGGACAGTCGGACACTGAAGCTTTCTTT	CASSPGQSDTEAFF
NA	TRBV5-1	TRBJ1-4	many	TGCGCCAGCAGCTTGGCAATGAGTGGGGAAAAACTGTTTTTT	CASSLAMSGEKLFF
TRBD1	TRBV10-3	TRBJ2-7	many	TGTGCCATCAGTGAGTCAGGGGACAGACTACCAATCCGTCACGAGCAGTACTTC	CAISESGDRLPIRHEQYF
NA	TRBV18	TRBJ2-1	NA	TGTGCCAGCTCACCATCTAGTGACAGGGAGCAGTTCTTC	CASSPSSDREQFF
NA	TRBV20-1	TRBJ2-7	many	TGCAGTGCTAGAGAGTGGGGCGCGGACGAGCAGTACTTC	CSAREWGADEQYF
NA	TRBV20-1	TRBJ1-5	many	TGCAGTGCCGGGACTTTCCTAGACAATCAGCCCCAGCATTTT	CSAGTFLDNQPQHF
TRBD1	TRBV6-5	TRBJ2-3	NA	TGTGCCAGCAGTATCTACAGGGGTACAGATACGCAGTATTTT	CASSIYRGTDTQYF
TRBD2	TRBV11-3	TRBJ2-1	few	TGTGCCAGCAGCCCCGGACTAGCGGGGTACAATGAGCAGTTCTTC	CASSPGLAGYNEQFF
NA	TRBV2	TRBJ1-4	many	TGTGCCAGCAGTGAACAAGTTCATTCAAAACTGTTTTTT	CASSEQVHSKLFF
NA	TRBV20-1	TRBJ1-5	NA	TGCAGTGCGGCCCCCACAGGGTCCCAACAGCCCCAGCATTTT	CSAAPTGSQQPQHF
NA	TRBV7-8	TRBJ2-7	many	TGTGCCAGCAGTCCTACCTGGACGGGATCCTACGAGCAGTACTTC	CASSPTWTGSYEQYF
NA	TRBV6-2/TRBV6-3	TRBJ2-7	NA	TGTGCCAGCACCCAATCCTACGAGCAGTACTTC	CASTQSYEQYF
NA	TRBV5-5	TRBJ2-1	many	TGTGCCAGCAGCTTGGGGCAGATACCCTACAATGAGCAGTTCTTC	CASSLGQIPYNEQFF
NA	TRBV20-1	TRBJ1-2	many	TGCAGTGCCCTGACCGGGGGGCTGGGTGGCTACACCTTC	CSALTGGLGGYTF
TRBD2	TRBV20-1	TRBJ2-7	many	TGCAGTGCTAGAGGACGGGGAGGGGAATATCCCTCTTTT	CSARGRGGEYPSF
TRBD1	TRBV3-1	TRBJ1-1	NA	TGTGCCAGCAAGGGGCAGGGGGTCCAAACTGAAGCTTTCTTT	CASKGQGVQTEAFF
TRBD1	TRBV20-1	TRBJ1-5	many	TGCAGTGCCAGACAGGGGCCGTTGGGGCAGCCCCAGCATTTT	CSARQGPLGQPQHF
TRBD2	TRBV12-3/TRBV12-4	TRBJ2-1	NA	TGTGCCAGCAGCCCCCTTCTGGGGCGCGGGAGCTTTAATGAGCAGTTCTTC	CASSPLLGRGSFNEQFF
TRBD2	TRBV20-1	TRBJ2-1	many	TGCAGTGCTAGACCTCAACTAGCGGGGAACGGGTTCGAGCAGTTCTTC	CSARPQLAGNGFEQFF
NA	TRBV20-1	TRBJ2-6	many	TGCAGTGCTAGTCTTCGAGGAGCAGGGGCCAACGTCCTGACTTTC	CSASLRGAGANVLTF
NA	TRBV10-2	TRBJ2-2	many	TGCGCCAGCAGAGACGGCAACACCGGGGAGCTGTTTTTT	CASRDGNTGELFF
TRBD2	TRBV27	TRBJ2-7	medium-sized	TGTGCCAGCAGTCCAGGACTAGCGGGATCATTCTACGAGCAGTACTTC	CASSPGLAGSFYEQYF
TRBD2	TRBV6-2/TRBV6-3	TRBJ2-7	many	TGTGCCAGCAGTTACCCGAAAGCGGGACGGGTCGAGCAGTACTTC	CASSYPKAGRVEQYF
TRBD2	TRBV20-1	TRBJ2-4	many	TGCAGTGCTAGTCAAGCGGGAGGGAAAAACATTCAGTACTTC	CSASQAGGKNIQYF
TRBD1	TRBV5-4	TRBJ2-2	NA	TGTGCCAGCAGCTCGGCCGGGACAGTGATCACCGGGGAGCTGTTTTTT	CASSSAGTVITGELFF
NA	TRBV4-2	TRBJ2-2	many	TGTGCCAGCAGCCCGTCGGCGGGGTCTAACACCGGGGAGCTGTTTTTT	CASSPSAGSNTGELFF
NA	TRBV5-1	TRBJ1-2	medium-sized	TGCGCCAGCAGCTTGTGGTCAAACTATGGCTACACCTTC	CASSLWSNYGYTF
TRBD1	TRBV30	TRBJ1-5	NA	TGTGCCTGGGGTTACAGGGGCGGCGGCAATCAGCCCCAGCATTTT	CAWGYRGGGNQPQHF
NA	TRBV18	TRBJ1-5	NA	TGTGCCAGCTCACCAACTCGTGATCAGCCCCAGCATTTT	CASSPTRDQPQHF
TRBD2	TRBV6-5	TRBJ2-1	many	TGTGCCAGCAGTTACTCGGGCCTAGCGGGCTCCTACAATGAGCAGTTCTTC	CASSYSGLAGSYNEQFF
NA	TRBV10-3	TRBJ2-3	many	TGTGCCATCAGTGAGCCACTTGGTAGGACAGATACGCAGTATTTT	CAISEPLGRTDTQYF
NA	TRBV20-1	TRBJ1-6	few	TGCAGTGCTATCGGACAGAACTATAATTCACCCCTCCACTTT	CSAIGQNYNSPLHF
TRBD1	TRBV11-2	TRBJ1-2	many	TGTGCCAGCAGCCTTACAGGGGGATATGGCTACACCTTC	CASSLTGGYGYTF